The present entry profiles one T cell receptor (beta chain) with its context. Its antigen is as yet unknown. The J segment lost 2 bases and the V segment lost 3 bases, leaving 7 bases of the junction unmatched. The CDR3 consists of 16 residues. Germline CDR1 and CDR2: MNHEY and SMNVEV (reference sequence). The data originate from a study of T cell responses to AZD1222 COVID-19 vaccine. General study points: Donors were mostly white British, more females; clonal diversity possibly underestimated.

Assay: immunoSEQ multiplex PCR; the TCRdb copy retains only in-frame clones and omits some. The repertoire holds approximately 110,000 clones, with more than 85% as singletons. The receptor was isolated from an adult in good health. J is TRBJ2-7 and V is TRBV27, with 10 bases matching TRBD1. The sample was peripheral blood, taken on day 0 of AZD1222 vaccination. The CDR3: CASSLGRGQGTYEQYF. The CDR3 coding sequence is TGTGCCAGCAGTTTGGGTAGGGGACAGGGGACCTACGAGCAGTACTTC.